This TCR beta chain originates from a study of blood T cell repertoires in COVID-19. Turning to the study itself: Researchers got acute and convalescent COVID-19 samples from the United States, Italy and Spain. From T cells, B-cell-depleted T cells, or PBMCs came the material, which was cDNA or gDNA.

The table lists this clone with a few counts. Those enrolled in Seattle joined during active infection and were followed longitudinally afterward. The CDR3 covers 17 residues. V gave up 2 bases and J gave up 7 bases, with 23 bases separating them. Per the study methods: Using reference gene primer amplification, nucleated cell counts were estimated. Measured with immunoSEQ multiplex PCR; TCRdb has only the in-frame clones, and not every one. V and J calls and clone size are those listed in that table; D and trimming were worked out from the DNA. The sample has fewer than 250,000 clones; around 84% are singletons.

The sequence was obtained from a woman older than 75 with COVID-19, enrolled during active disease. J is TRBJ1-1 and V is TRBV23-1; D possibly corresponds to TRBD1 (5 bases). TRBV23-1 is recorded as an ORF, its role being uncertain. Material: peripheral blood. The CDR3 region has the DNA TGCGCCAGCAGTCAAAGCCGAGTGGGAGGGACGAACGGTGAAGCTTTCTTT. It specifies CASSQSRVGGTNGEAFF.